This passage covers 5 T cell receptor beta chains from one sample sequenced in a study of chemoradiotherapy in HPV16-positive cancers. Generated by immunoSEQ multiplex PCR, the TCRdb table keeps only in-frame clones and is missing some. Of 11,000 or so clones in the sample, 55% to 70% are singletons; the top ten hold around 19%. Sample acquisition took place from a patient who underwent chemoradiotherapy. The receptors stem from a human donor with HPV-associated anogenital cancer.

This clone was detected only a few times. The V call is TRBV6-5, the J call TRBJ1-2, with D possibly TRBD1 on 6 matching bases. The germline V gene has CDR1 MNHEY and CDR2 SVGAGI. This CDR3 comprises 14 residues. Trimming took 2 bases from V and 3 from J, leaving 10 bases between them. The CDR3 is CASSYGGPHYGYTF. In DNA, the CDR3 is TGTGCCAGCAGTTACGGGGGGCCTCACTATGGCTACACCTTC.

The chain employs TRBV28 and TRBJ1-6, with TRBD1 matching 10 bases. The CDR3 spans 14 residues. V was clipped by 6 bases and J by 13 bases; unmatched bases: 9. Looked up from germline, CDR1 is MDHEN and CDR2 is SYDVKM. CDR3 DNA: TGTGCCAGCAGACTAGGACAGGGGGAACGCCCCCTCCACTTT. Protein: CASRLGQGERPLHF.

In its sample, this clone ranks as medium-sized. The chain carries TRBV27 and TRBJ1-2; 7 nucleotides agree with TRBD1. Germline V gene lookup returns CDR1 MNHEY and CDR2 SMNVEV (reference sequence). Trimming took 6 bases from V and 8 from J; bases not matched to a gene: 9. The CDR3 extends over 13 amino acids. The CDR3 nucleotides read TGTGCCAGCAGAGACAGGGCGGGTAGAGGCTACACCTTC. It specifies CASRDRAGRGYTF.

J is TRBJ2-5 and V is TRBV9; weak D call: TRBD2 (5 bases). V lost 0 bases and J 11 bases, leaving 14 bases between the germline ends. Germline-derived CDR1 and CDR2 are SGDLS and YYNGEE. This CDR3 spans 13 amino acids. In DNA form, the CDR3 reads TGTGCCAGCAGCGTAGAGAGCGGACGAGTACAGTACTTC. Amino acid sequence: CASSVESGRVQYF. Looking up the rest from reference TRBV9 and TRBJ2-5 gives the full variable domain: DSGVTQTPKHLITATGQRVTLRCSPRSGDLSVYWYQQSLDQGLQFLIQYYNGEERAKGNILERFSAQQFPDLHSELNLSSLELGDSALYFCASSVESGRVQYFGPGTRLLVL.

This sequence joins TRBV10-3 and TRBJ2-7; no definite D call. The germline CDR1 and CDR2 sequences are ENHRY and SYGVKD. The CDR3 spans 12 residues. Between the trimmed V and J ends, which lost 7 bases and 3 bases, there was a span of 10 bases. The CDR3 is CAIKPGGYEQYF. The CDR3 bases are TGTGCCATCAAACCAGGCGGCTACGAGCAGTACTTC.